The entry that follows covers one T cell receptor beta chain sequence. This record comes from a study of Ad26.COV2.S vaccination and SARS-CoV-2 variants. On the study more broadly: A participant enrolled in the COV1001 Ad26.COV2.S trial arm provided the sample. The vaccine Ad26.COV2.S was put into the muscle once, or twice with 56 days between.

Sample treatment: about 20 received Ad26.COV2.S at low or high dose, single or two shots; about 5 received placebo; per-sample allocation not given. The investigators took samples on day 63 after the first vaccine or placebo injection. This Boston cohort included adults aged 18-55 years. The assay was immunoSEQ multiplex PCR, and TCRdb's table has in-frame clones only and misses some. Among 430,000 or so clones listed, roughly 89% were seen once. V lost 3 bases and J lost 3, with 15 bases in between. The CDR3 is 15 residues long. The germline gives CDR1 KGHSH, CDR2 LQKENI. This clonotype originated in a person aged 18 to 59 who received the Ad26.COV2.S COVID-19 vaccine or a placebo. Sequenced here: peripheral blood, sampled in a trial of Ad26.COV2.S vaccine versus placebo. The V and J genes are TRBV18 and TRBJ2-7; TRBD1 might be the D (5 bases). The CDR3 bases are TGTGCCAGCTCACCGGGCAGTCACAGGAGCTACGAGCAGTACTTC. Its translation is CASSPGSHRSYEQYF.